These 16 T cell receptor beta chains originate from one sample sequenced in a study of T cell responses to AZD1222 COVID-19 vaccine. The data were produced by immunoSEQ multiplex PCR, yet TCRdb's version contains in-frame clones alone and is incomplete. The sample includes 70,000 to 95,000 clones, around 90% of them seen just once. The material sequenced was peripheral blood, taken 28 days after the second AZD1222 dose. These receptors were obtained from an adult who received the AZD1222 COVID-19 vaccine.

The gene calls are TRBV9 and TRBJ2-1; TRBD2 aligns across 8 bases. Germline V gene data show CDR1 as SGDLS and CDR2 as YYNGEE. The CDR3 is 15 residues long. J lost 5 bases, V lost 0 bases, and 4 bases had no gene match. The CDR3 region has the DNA TGTGCCAGCAGCGTAGAGTTAGCGGGGAACAATGAGCAGTTCTTC. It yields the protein CASSVELAGNNEQFF. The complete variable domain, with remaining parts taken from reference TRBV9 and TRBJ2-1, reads DSGVTQTPKHLITATGQRVTLRCSPRSGDLSVYWYQQSLDQGLQFLIQYYNGEERAKGNILERFSAQQFPDLHSELNLSSLELGDSALYFCASSVELAGNNEQFFGPGTRLTVL.

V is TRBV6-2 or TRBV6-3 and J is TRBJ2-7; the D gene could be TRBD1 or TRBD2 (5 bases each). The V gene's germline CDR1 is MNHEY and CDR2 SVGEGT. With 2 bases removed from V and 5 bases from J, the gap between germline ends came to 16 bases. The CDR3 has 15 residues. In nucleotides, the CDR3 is TGTGCCAGCAGTTACCGGGACCGCCACCCGGACGAGCAGTACTTC. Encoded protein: CASSYRDRHPDEQYF.

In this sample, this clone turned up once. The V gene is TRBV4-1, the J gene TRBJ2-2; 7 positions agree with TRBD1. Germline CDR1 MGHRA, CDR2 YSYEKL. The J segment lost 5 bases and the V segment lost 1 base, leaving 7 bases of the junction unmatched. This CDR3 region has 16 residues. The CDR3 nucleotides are TGCGCCAGCAGCCAAGTATCGGGACAGAAGACCGGGGAGCTGTTTTTT. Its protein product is CASSQVSGQKTGELFF.

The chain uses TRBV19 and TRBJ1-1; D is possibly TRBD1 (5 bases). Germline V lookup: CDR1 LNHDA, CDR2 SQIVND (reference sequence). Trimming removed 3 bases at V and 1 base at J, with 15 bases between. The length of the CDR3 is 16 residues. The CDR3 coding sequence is TGTGCCAGTAGTATTGGCGGGGGTCTGAGGAACACTGAAGCTTTCTTT. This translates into CASSIGGGLRNTEAFF.

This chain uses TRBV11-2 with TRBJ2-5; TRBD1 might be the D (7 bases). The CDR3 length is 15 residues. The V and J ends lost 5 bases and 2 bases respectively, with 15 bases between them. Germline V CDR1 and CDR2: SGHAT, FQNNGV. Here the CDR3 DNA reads TGTGCCAGCAGCCCATCGCGGGACAGACAAGAGACCCAGTACTTC. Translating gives CASSPSRDRQETQYF.

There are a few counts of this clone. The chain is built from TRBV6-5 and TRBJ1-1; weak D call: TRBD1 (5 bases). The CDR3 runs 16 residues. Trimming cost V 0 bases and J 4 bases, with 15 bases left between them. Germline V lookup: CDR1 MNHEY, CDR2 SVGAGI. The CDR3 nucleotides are TGTGCCAGCAGTTACTCGTTTTCGGCTGGGACCACTGAAGCTTTCTTT. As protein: CASSYSFSAGTTEAFF.

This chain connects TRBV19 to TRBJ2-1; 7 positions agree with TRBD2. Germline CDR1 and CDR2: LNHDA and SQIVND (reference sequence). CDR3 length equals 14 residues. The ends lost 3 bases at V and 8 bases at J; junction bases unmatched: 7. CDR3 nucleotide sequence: TGTGCCAGTAGTATTCCCCCCCGGGAGGATGAGCAGTTCTTC. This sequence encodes CASSIPPREDEQFF.

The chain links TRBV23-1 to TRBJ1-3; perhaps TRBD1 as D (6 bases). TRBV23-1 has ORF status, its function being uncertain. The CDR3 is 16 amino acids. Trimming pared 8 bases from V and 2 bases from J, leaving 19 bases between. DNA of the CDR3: TGCGCCAGCTGCAAGCCTACAGGGCTCCCTGGAAACACCATATATTTT. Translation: CASCKPTGLPGNTIYF.

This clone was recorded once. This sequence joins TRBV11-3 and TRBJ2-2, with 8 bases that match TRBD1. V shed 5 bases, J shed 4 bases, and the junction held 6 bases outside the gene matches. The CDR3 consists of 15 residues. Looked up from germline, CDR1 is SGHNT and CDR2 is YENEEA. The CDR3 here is CASSHRGVRTGELFF. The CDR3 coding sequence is TGTGCCAGCAGCCACAGGGGGGTTCGCACCGGGGAGCTGTTTTTT.

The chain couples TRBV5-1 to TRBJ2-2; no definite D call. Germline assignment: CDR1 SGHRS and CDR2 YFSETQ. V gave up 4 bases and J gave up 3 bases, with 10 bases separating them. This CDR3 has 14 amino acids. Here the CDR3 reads CASSIGQYTGELFF. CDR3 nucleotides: TGCGCCAGCAGCATCGGCCAATACACCGGGGAGCTGTTTTTT. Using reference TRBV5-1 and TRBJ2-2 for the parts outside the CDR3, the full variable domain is KAGVTQTPRYLIKTRGQQVTLSCSPISGHRSVSWYQQTPGQGLQFLFEYFSETQRNKGNFPGRFSGRQFSNSRSEMNVSTLELGDSALYLCASSIGQYTGELFFGEGSRLTVL.

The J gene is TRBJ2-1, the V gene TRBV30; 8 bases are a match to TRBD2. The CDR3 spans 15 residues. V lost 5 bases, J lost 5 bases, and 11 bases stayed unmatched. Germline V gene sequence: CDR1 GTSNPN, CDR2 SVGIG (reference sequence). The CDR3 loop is CAWSRDGRAHNEQFF. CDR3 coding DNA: TGTGCCTGGTCCCGGGACGGGAGGGCCCACAATGAGCAGTTCTTC.

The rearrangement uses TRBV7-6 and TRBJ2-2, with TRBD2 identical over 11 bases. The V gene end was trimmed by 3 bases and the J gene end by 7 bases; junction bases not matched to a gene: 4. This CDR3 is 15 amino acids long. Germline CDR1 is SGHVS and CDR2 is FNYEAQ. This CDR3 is CASSLTSGKGGELFF. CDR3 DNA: TGTGCCAGCAGCTTGACTAGCGGGAAGGGCGGGGAGCTGTTTTTT.

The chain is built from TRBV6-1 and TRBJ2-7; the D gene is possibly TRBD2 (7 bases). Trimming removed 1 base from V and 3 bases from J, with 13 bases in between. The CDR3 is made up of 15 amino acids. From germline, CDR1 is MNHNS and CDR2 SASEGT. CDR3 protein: CASSEVRGGGYEQYF. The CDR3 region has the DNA TGTGCCAGCAGTGAAGTGCGGGGAGGGGGCTACGAGCAGTACTTC.

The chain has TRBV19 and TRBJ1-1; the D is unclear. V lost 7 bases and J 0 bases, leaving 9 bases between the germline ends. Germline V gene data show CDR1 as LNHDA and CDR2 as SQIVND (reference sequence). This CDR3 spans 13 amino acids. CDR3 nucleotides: TGTGCCAGTAAAGGCCAGTTGAACACTGAAGCTTTCTTT. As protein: CASKGQLNTEAFF.

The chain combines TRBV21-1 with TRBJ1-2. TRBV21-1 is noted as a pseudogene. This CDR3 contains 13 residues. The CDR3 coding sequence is TGTGCCAGCAGCAAAGGAGGACCCTATGGCTACACCTTC. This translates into CASSKGGPYGYTF.

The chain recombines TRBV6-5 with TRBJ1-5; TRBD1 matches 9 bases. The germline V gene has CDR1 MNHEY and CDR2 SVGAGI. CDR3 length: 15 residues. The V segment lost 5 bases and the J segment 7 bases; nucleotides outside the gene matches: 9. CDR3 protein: CASSPWTGERQPQHF. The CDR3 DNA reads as TGTGCCAGCAGTCCCTGGACAGGGGAACGGCAGCCCCAGCATTTT.